What follows are 23 T cell receptor beta chains derived from one specimen sequenced in a study of T cell repertoires in cytomegalovirus infection. TCRdb ran MiXCR on the reads and lists one entry per CDR3 protein. This sample has about 130,000 distinct CDR3 sequences; about 10% occur once, and the top ten carry around 10%. The sequencing sample was made of PBMCs. Receptor source: a human donor in good health (CMV status not recorded). Some clones in this sample may be carry-over from other donors' samples.

This clonotype appeared many times. This chain uses TRBV11-2 with TRBJ2-1; D may be TRBD1 (5 bases). Trimming took 5 bases from V and 4 from J, leaving 12 bases between them. The CDR3 is 14 residues long. Looked up from germline, CDR1 is SGHAT and CDR2 is FQNNGV. This CDR3 reads CASSIRGFYNEQFF. DNA of the CDR3: TGTGCCAGCAGCATTAGGGGTTTTTACAATGAGCAGTTCTTC.

This clonotype was seen repeatedly, ten times or more. CDR3 in DNA: TGCGCCAGCAGTCAGAAGTCTCACGACCGCCCGGTGGCCAAAAACATTCAGTACTTC. Protein sequence: CASSQKSHDRPVAKNIQYF. The rearrangement joins TRBV23-1 to TRBJ2-4; D is undetermined. TRBV23-1 is reported as an ORF; its role is uncertain. This CDR3 spans 19 amino acids. The V and J ends lost 3 bases and 1 base respectively, with 22 bases between them.

This clonotype was seen a handful of times. The chain employs TRBV20-1 and TRBJ2-1; 11 bases are a match to TRBD2. Looked up from germline, CDR1 is DFQATT and CDR2 is SNEGSKA (reference sequence). With 5 bases clipped from V and 7 bases from J, the junction kept 10 bases outside the gene matches. The CDR3 has 15 amino acids. The CDR3 protein is CSAPVTSGVGNEQFF. The CDR3 DNA reads as TGCAGTGCTCCGGTGACTAGCGGGGTGGGGAATGAGCAGTTCTTC.

This clonotype was recorded at least ten times. The chain has TRBV4-1 and TRBJ2-7; 9 positions match TRBD2. CDR3 size: 16 residues. After removal of 0 bases from V and 6 bases from J, the junction contained 9 bases not matched to a gene. CDR1 MGHRA and CDR2 YSYEKL come from the germline V gene. The CDR3 region has the DNA TGCGCCAGCAGCCAAGAACTTAGCGGGGGAAAGACCGAGCAGTACTTC. It encodes CASSQELSGGKTEQYF.

Relative to its sample, this clonotype is medium-sized. The CDR3 loop reads CASSLAALEPQHF. In DNA form, the CDR3 reads TGTGCCAGCAGTTTAGCGGCTTTAGAGCCCCAGCATTTT. This chain connects TRBV12-3 or TRBV12-4 to TRBJ1-5; D uncertain. The CDR3 is made up of 13 amino acids. V lost 0 bases and J 8 bases, leaving 8 bases between the germline ends.

This rearrangement joins TRBV29-1 to TRBJ1-1, with TRBD1 identical over 7 bases. This CDR3 has 13 amino acids. Germline lookup yields CDR1 SQVTM and CDR2 ANQGSEA. After removal of 5 bases from V and 3 bases from J, the junction contained 6 bases not matched to a gene. Written as DNA, the CDR3 is TGCAGCGTTTCCACAGGGGCGGACACTGAAGCTTTCTTT. Translating it yields CSVSTGADTEAFF.

The rearrangement links TRBV29-1 to TRBJ1-2, with 8 bases identical to TRBD1. Germline CDR1 is SQVTM and CDR2 is ANQGSEA. Germline trimming cut 1 base from V and 3 bases from J; bases unmatched to any gene: 4. The CDR3 is 14 amino acids. The CDR3 coding sequence is TGCAGCGTTGAAGGCAGGGGGCCCGACTATGGCTACACCTTC. Protein sequence: CSVEGRGPDYGYTF.

This clonotype was recorded many times. The genes are TRBV6-6 and TRBJ2-1; D is perhaps TRBD1 or TRBD2 (6 bases each). This CDR3 contains 17 residues. V shed 6 bases and J shed 6 bases, with 24 bases lying between them. Germline CDR1 and CDR2: MNHNY and SVGAGI (reference sequence). The CDR3 nucleotides are TGTGCCAGCAGCTTCACCCTTGGAGGGGGTCGTGGCAATGAGCAGTTCTTC. Translation: CASSFTLGGGRGNEQFF.

This clonotype was detected many times. J is TRBJ1-4 and V is TRBV15; D unresolved. V lost 0 bases and J 15 bases, leaving 11 bases between the germline ends. CDR3 length: 12 amino acids. The germline gives CDR1 LNHNV, CDR2 YYDKDF (reference sequence). The CDR3 here is CATSRDRFSVFF. The CDR3, as DNA: TGTGCCACCAGCAGAGATCGCTTTAGCGTGTTTTTT.

This clonotype was picked up many times. V and J are TRBV7-2 and TRBJ2-7, with D possibly TRBD2 on 5 matching bases. The germline gives CDR1 SGHTA, CDR2 FQGNSA. This CDR3 is built from 14 residues. Trimming removed 1 base from V and 5 bases from J, with 12 bases in between. The CDR3 is CASSLGGSINEQYV. CDR3 DNA: TGTGCCAGCAGCTTAGGTGGGAGCATCAACGAGCAGTACGTC.

This clonotype was counted at least ten times. The rearrangement uses TRBV7-8 and TRBJ2-2, with D tentatively TRBD2 (7 bases). Germline V gene data show CDR1 as SGHVS and CDR2 as FQNEAQ. The germline V and J ends were trimmed by 5 bases and 5 bases, with 18 bases remaining between them. This CDR3 is 16 amino acids long. CDR3 sequence reads: CASSPWGGAGTGELFF. The CDR3 DNA sequence: TGTGCCAGCAGCCCTTGGGGGGGCGCGGGTACCGGGGAGCTGTTTTTT.

This clonotype was seen ten or more times. V usage is TRBV19 and J usage is TRBJ2-3; 7 nucleotides match TRBD1. Per the germline V gene, CDR1 is LNHDA and CDR2 is SQIVND (reference sequence). Unmatched junction bases numbered 6, after V lost 1 base and J lost 2 bases. The CDR3 has 16 residues. The CDR3 protein is CASSIGRQGITDTQYF. DNA for the CDR3: TGTGCCAGTAGTATAGGGAGACAGGGAATCACAGATACGCAGTATTTT.

This clonotype was picked up many times. J is TRBJ1-2 and V is TRBV12-3 or TRBV12-4; no firm D call. V dropped 5 bases and J dropped 5 bases, with 18 bases sitting between them. This CDR3 has 15 residues. The CDR3 sequence is CASSLRPPGVYGYTF. For the CDR3, the DNA is TGTGCCAGCAGTCTTCGACCTCCTGGGGTTTATGGCTACACCTTC.

This clonotype was detected only a few times. The chain is built from TRBV25-1 and TRBJ2-1, with 8 bases matching TRBD2. Looked up from germline, CDR1 is MGHDK and CDR2 is SYGVNS. The CDR3 is 14 amino acids. V gave up 4 bases and J gave up 6 bases; unmatched junction bases: 5. CDR3 in DNA: TGTGCCAGCAGTGTTGCGGGGGGAATCAATGAGCAGTTCTTC. Protein sequence: CASSVAGGINEQFF.

This clonotype was detected only once. This could be a read error, since a much larger clone is one nucleotide away. The genes are TRBV28 and TRBJ2-1; no firm D call. CDR3 length: 12 amino acids. CDR1 and CDR2 from the germline V gene are MDHEN and SYDVKM. The CDR3 region is CANSFSVGEQFF. CDR3 sequence (DNA): TGTGCCAACAGTTTCTCGGTCGGTGAGCAGTTCTTC.

At least ten counts were recorded for this clonotype. V is TRBV19 and J is TRBJ2-3; D gene ambiguous. Trimming removed 1 base from V and 0 bases from J, with 11 bases in between. Germline V gives CDR1 LNHDA, CDR2 SQIVND (reference sequence). This CDR3 contains 16 residues. CDR3 DNA sequence: TGTGCCAGTAGTATAGCCCGGACGGTGAGCACAGATACGCAGTATTTT. Its translation: CASSIARTVSTDTQYF.

This clonotype was found a few times. This chain links TRBV7-8 with TRBJ1-4; D unresolved. The germline V gene has CDR1 SGHVS and CDR2 FQNEAQ. V was shortened by 5 bases and J by 2 bases, with 24 bases between the two germline ends. The CDR3 is 19 amino acids. CDR3 nucleotides: TGTGCCAGCAGCATACTAGGGATCGCCGGACGGAGGACTAATGAAAAACTGTTTTTT. Amino acids: CASSILGIAGRRTNEKLFF.

This clonotype was seen a handful of times. This chain links TRBV19 with TRBJ2-3, with TRBD1 as a possible D gene (6 bases). The germline V gene has CDR1 LNHDA and CDR2 SQIVND (reference sequence). With 5 bases removed from V and 3 bases from J, the gap between germline ends came to 18 bases. The CDR3 is 16 residues long. The CDR3 protein is CASSFTRGIRTDTQYF. CDR3 DNA sequence: TGTGCCAGTAGTTTTACAAGGGGGATCAGAACAGATACGCAGTATTTT. Complete variable domain (other parts from reference TRBV19 and TRBJ2-3): DGGITQSPKYLFRKEGQNVTLSCEQNLNHDAMYWYRQDPGQGLRLIYYSQIVNDFQKGDIAEGYSVSREKKESFPLTVTSAQKNPTAFYLCASSFTRGIRTDTQYFGPGTRLTVL.

This clonotype was seen repeatedly, ten times or more. This chain connects TRBV19 to TRBJ1-2; no reliable D call. CDR3 size: 13 residues. Trimming removed 3 bases at V and 3 bases at J, with 8 bases between. Germline V gene lookup returns CDR1 LNHDA and CDR2 SQIVND (reference sequence). For the CDR3, the DNA is TGTGCCAGTAGTATTTCCGGGTACTATGGCTACACCTTC. It encodes CASSISGYYGYTF.

This clonotype was seen many times. The chain is built from TRBV20-1 and TRBJ2-4, with 12 bases identical to TRBD2. The CDR3 totals 15 residues. CDR1 DFQATT and CDR2 SNEGSKA come from the germline V gene (reference sequence). After removal of 5 bases from V and 7 bases from J, the junction contained 9 bases not matched to a gene. The CDR3 DNA reads as TGCAGTGCTCCTCTACCCGGGACTAGCGGGAACATTCAGTACTTC. Encoded protein: CSAPLPGTSGNIQYF.

The chain employs TRBV20-1 and TRBJ2-1, with D uncertain. Germline loops: CDR1 DFQATT, CDR2 SNEGSKA (reference sequence). This CDR3 is 14 amino acids long. V was cut by 1 base and J by 4 bases, with 11 bases left in between. CDR3 bases: TGCAGTGCTAGAGTGAAACTATGGTACAATGAGCAGTTCTTC. Protein: CSARVKLWYNEQFF.

This clonotype has a count of ten or more. V is TRBV11-2 and J is TRBJ1-1; 7 nucleotides agree with TRBD1. The CDR3 length is 14 residues. V shed 5 bases and J 11 bases; nucleotides not matched to a gene: 14. Germline assignment: CDR1 SGHAT and CDR2 FQNNGV. The chain's CDR3 is CASSDRKATGRAFF. The CDR3 nucleotides read TGTGCCAGCAGCGATCGAAAGGCGACAGGGAGGGCTTTCTTT.

The rearrangement joins TRBV20-1 to TRBJ2-7; a weak D match, TRBD2 (6 bases). The V and J ends lost 3 bases and 9 bases respectively, with 18 bases between them. This CDR3 is built from 13 residues. CDR1 is DFQATT, CDR2 SNEGSKA, per germline (reference sequence). The DNA for the CDR3 is TGCAGTGCTAGCGAAGTTTCGTTGGGGGGGCAGTACTTC. It yields the protein CSASEVSLGGQYF.